The TCR beta chain described here comes from a study of blood T cell repertoires in COVID-19. Method: immunoSEQ multiplex PCR; TCRdb's copy keeps in-frame clones and lacks some. The sample yields some 160,000 clones, around 86% seen once. The J segment lost 7 bases and the V segment lost 3 bases, leaving 4 bases of the junction unmatched. Germline V lookup: CDR1 WSHSY, CDR2 SAAADI. The CDR3 is 15 amino acids. This TCR was sampled from a man in his 70s who had recovered from COVID-19. The V call is TRBV10-2, the J call TRBJ2-2, with TRBD2 matching over 11 bases. Sequencing was carried out using peripheral blood. The CDR3 region has the DNA TGCGCCAGCAGTGAACTAGCGGGAGAGTACGGGGAGCTGTTTTTT. It is translated as CASSELAGEYGELFF.